The 25 T cell receptor beta chains presented below share a single source sample, sequenced in a study of T cell repertoires in cytomegalovirus infection. Antigens for these TCRs are unknown. TCRdb reprocessed the reads via MiXCR and lists one record per CDR3 protein. The sample carries about 890,000 distinct CDR3 sequences, less than 40% recorded once. The sample in question was cultured CD8+ T cells from PBMCs, obtained from culture after CMV antigen stimulation. These receptor sequences come from a human donor in good health (CMV status not recorded). Some clones in this sample may be carry-over from other donors' samples.

This chain links TRBV19 with TRBJ1-2, with a tentative D call TRBD1 (5 bases). Trimming removed 9 bases from V and 0 bases from J, with 14 bases in between. The CDR3 consists of 14 residues. Germline CDR1 reads LNHDA; CDR2 reads SQIVND (reference sequence). CDR3 region: CASTTGAANYGYTF. The CDR3 coding sequence is TGTGCCAGCACCACAGGAGCCGCTAACTATGGCTACACCTTC. The variable domain in full, with the rest retrieved from reference TRBV19 and TRBJ1-2, is DGGITQSPKYLFRKEGQNVTLSCEQNLNHDAMYWYRQDPGQGLRLIYYSQIVNDFQKGDIAEGYSVSREKKESFPLTVTSAQKNPTAFYLCASTTGAANYGYTFGSGTRLTVV.

The chain has TRBV20-1 and TRBJ2-7, with D possibly matching TRBD1 (5 bases). Trimming took 3 bases from V and 0 from J, leaving 9 bases between them. Germline assignment: CDR1 DFQATT and CDR2 SNEGSKA (reference sequence). This CDR3 has 13 amino acids. The CDR3 DNA reads TGCAGTGCTAGCCCAGGGCCCTCCTACGAGCAGTACTTC. Encoded protein: CSASPGPSYEQYF.

There are a few counts of this clonotype. The genes are TRBV9 and TRBJ2-2; possibly TRBD2 for D (6 bases). Trimming shortened V by 2 bases and J by 8 bases, and 10 bases separated the two germline ends. Germline CDR1 SGDLS, CDR2 YYNGEE. This CDR3 comprises 13 residues. The CDR3 here is CASSVSGGGELFF. DNA of the CDR3: TGTGCCAGCAGCGTCTCCGGGGGTGGGGAGCTGTTTTTT.

V and J are TRBV20-1 and TRBJ1-1; 8 bases map to TRBD1. The trim removed 5 bases at V and 3 bases at J, leaving 17 bases unmatched. Germline V gene data show CDR1 as DFQATT and CDR2 as SNEGSKA (reference sequence). The CDR3 totals 17 residues. Written as DNA, the CDR3 is TGCAGTGCTGATCCCATGCCTGACAGGGGTAGGGACACTGAAGCTTTCTTT. The encoded protein is CSADPMPDRGRDTEAFF.

This clonotype was seen a few times. The chain combines TRBV12-3 or TRBV12-4 with TRBJ1-2, with 8 bases that match TRBD1. This CDR3 is 14 amino acids long. With V trimmed by 3 bases and J by 3 bases, 3 bases remained unmatched. The CDR3 DNA reads as TGTGCCAGCAGTTTGGAGACAGGGGACTATGGCTACACCTTC. As protein: CASSLETGDYGYTF.

The chain couples TRBV2 to TRBJ2-3; D is perhaps TRBD1 (5 bases). The CDR3 loop spans 15 amino acids. The V and J ends lost 8 bases and 0 bases respectively, with 15 bases between them. CDR1 is SNHLY, CDR2 FYNNEI, per germline. The chain's CDR3 is CASLDTGTSTDTQYF. The CDR3 coding sequence is TGTGCCAGCTTGGACACGGGTACTAGCACAGATACGCAGTATTTT.

This clonotype was seen more than once but under ten times. The J gene is TRBJ2-3, the V gene TRBV5-6; D might be TRBD1 or TRBD2, each matching 5 bases. This CDR3 is built from 19 residues. Per germline, CDR1 SGHDT and CDR2 YYEEEE. Trimming stripped 0 bases from V and 5 bases from J, with 25 bases between. In nucleotides, the CDR3 is TGTGCCAGCAGCTTGGCCACTTTCCCCCTCGGGGCGAAGGGAGATACGCAGTATTTT. This encodes CASSLATFPLGAKGDTQYF.

About this clonotype itself: The junction does not match germline at one end; this may be a read error. This chain links TRBV6-1 with TRBJ1-3; no firm D call. Germline lookup yields CDR1 MNHNS and CDR2 SASEGT. CDR3 size: 20 residues. Here the CDR3 DNA reads TGTGCCAGCAGTGAACGTTTTTTCATGGCACCTTCTAGCTCTGGAACCACCATATATTTT. Protein: CASSERFFMAPSSSGTTIYF.

This rearrangement joins TRBV19 to TRBJ2-1, with no clear D. The CDR3 has 14 amino acids. Trimming removed 4 bases at V and 4 bases at J, with 11 bases between. Germline V CDR1 and CDR2: LNHDA, SQIVND (reference sequence). The CDR3 DNA is TGTGCCAGTAGTACGAAAGGGATATACAATGAGCAGTTCTTC. Translated, it gives CASSTKGIYNEQFF.

This clonotype was seen only a few times. The genes are TRBV12-3 or TRBV12-4 and TRBJ2-1, with 8 nucleotides matching TRBD1. The CDR3 has 15 amino acids. The junction had 10 bases not matched to a gene; V was cut back by 7 bases and J by 5 bases. As DNA, the CDR3 is TGTGCCAGCACACAAGCGGACAGGGCCAACAATGAGCAGTTCTTC. Its protein is CASTQADRANNEQFF.

This clonotype has a count of ten or more. The V and J genes are TRBV7-2 and TRBJ1-1; D gene ambiguous. Trimming cost V 4 bases and J 1 base, with 7 bases left between them. From germline, CDR1 is SGHTA and CDR2 FQGNSA. This CDR3 contains 13 residues. The CDR3 coding sequence is TGTGCCAGCAGCTCTCATTGGAACACTGAAGCTTTCTTT. It yields the protein CASSSHWNTEAFF.

This clonotype was detected only a few times. The CDR3 coding sequence is TGTGCCAGCAGCTTATGGGGGACCCGAGAAAACATGAACACTGAAGCTTTCTTT. It yields the protein CASSLWGTRENMNTEAFF. V is TRBV11-2 and J is TRBJ1-1; the D gene is possibly TRBD1 (5 bases). V was pared by 2 bases and J by 0 bases, with 19 bases between. CDR3 length equals 18 residues. Per the germline V gene, CDR1 is SGHAT and CDR2 is FQNNGV. Supplemented by reference TRBV11-2 and TRBJ1-1, the full variable domain reads EAGVAQSPRYKIIEKRQSVAFWCNPISGHATLYWYQQILGQGPKLLIQFQNNGVVDDSQLPKDRFSAERLKGVDSTLKIQPAKLEDSAVYLCASSLWGTRENMNTEAFFGQGTRLTVV.

This CDR3 reads CASSQDTNRYTDTQYF. DNA for the CDR3: TGCGCCAGCAGCCAAGATACGAACCGGTACACAGATACGCAGTATTTT. The genes are TRBV4-3 and TRBJ2-3; D unresolved. CDR1 LGHNA and CDR2 YSLEER come from the germline V gene. The CDR3 spans 16 residues. Trimming left V 0 bases short and J 2 bases short, with 12 bases between.

The J gene is TRBJ2-1, the V gene TRBV19; either TRBD1 or TRBD2 may supply D (5 bases each). V was shortened by 3 bases and J by 7 bases, with 16 bases between the two germline ends. The germline gives CDR1 LNHDA, CDR2 SQIVND (reference sequence). The CDR3 length is 15 residues. CDR3 region: CASSISPGPVNEQFF. The CDR3 nucleotides are TGTGCCAGTAGTATCAGTCCGGGGCCGGTTAATGAGCAGTTCTTC.

This clonotype was picked up many times. The chain links TRBV12-3 or TRBV12-4 to TRBJ1-3, with 9 bases aligning to TRBD1. J was trimmed by 1 base and V by 3 bases; bases with no gene match: 1. The CDR3 extends over 15 amino acids. CDR3 DNA: TGTGCCAGCAGTTTGACAGGGGGATCTGGAAACACCATATATTTT. Translated: CASSLTGGSGNTIYF.

The chain recombines TRBV9 with TRBJ1-1, with a weak D call TRBD1 (5 bases). The germline gives CDR1 SGDLS, CDR2 YYNGEE. This CDR3 is 14 amino acids long. Trimming left V 4 bases short and J 5 bases short, with 15 bases between. CDR3 amino acids: CASSLKGAGTEAFF. CDR3 DNA: TGTGCCAGCAGCTTAAAAGGGGCGGGAACTGAAGCTTTCTTT.

In regard to this clonotype: One base away lies a much larger clone, so this may be a sequencing read error. The chain recombines TRBV4-2 with TRBJ2-3, with D maybe TRBD1 (6 bases). This CDR3 is built from 15 residues. Germline CDR1 LGHNA, CDR2 YNFKEQ. The CDR3 loop is CASSQDGGPTDTRYF. The CDR3 bases are TGTGCCAGCAGCCAAGATGGGGGCCCCACAGATACGCGGTATTTT.

This sequence joins TRBV28 and TRBJ1-6, with D tentatively TRBD1 (5 bases). The germline V gene encodes CDR1 MDHEN and CDR2 SYDVKM. With 6 bases removed from V and 9 bases from J, the gap between germline ends came to 15 bases. The CDR3 runs to 14 residues. The CDR3 loop reads CASRTGTIVSPLHF. The CDR3, as DNA: TGTGCCAGCAGGACCGGGACGATAGTTTCACCCCTCCACTTT.

Comments on this clonotype: A read error may explain this, as a much larger clone is one base away. V and J are TRBV7-3 and TRBJ2-7; the match to TRBD1 covers 8 bases. Germline V CDR1 and CDR2: SGHTA, FQGTGA. The CDR3 has 18 residues. CDR3: CASNLNETGVPKGCEQYV. Here the CDR3 DNA reads TGTGCCAGCAACTTAAACGAGACAGGGGTCCCCAAGGGTTGCGAGCAGTACGTC.

This clonotype has a handful of counts. The chain carries TRBV19 and TRBJ1-2; D remains unclear. The CDR3 covers 12 residues. CDR1 and CDR2 (germline): LNHDA, SQIVND (reference sequence). Trimming cost V 5 bases and J 7 bases, with 11 bases left between them. As DNA, the CDR3 is TGTGCCAGTAGTTCTCGGTCGGGTGGCTACACCTTC. It translates to CASSSRSGGYTF.

The chain couples TRBV4-2 to TRBJ1-6; D may be TRBD1 (5 bases). The CDR3 consists of 16 residues. The ends were cut back, 0 bases at V and 4 bases at J, with 10 bases in the middle. Germline CDR1 is LGHNA and CDR2 is YNFKEQ. For the CDR3, the DNA is TGTGCCAGCAGCCAAGACTTTACAGGTTATAATTCACCCCTCCACTTT. Translating gives CASSQDFTGYNSPLHF.

This clonotype appeared a few times. The rearrangement uses TRBV27 and TRBJ2-7; D could derive from TRBD1 or TRBD2 (5 bases each). This CDR3 has 15 residues. Germline-derived CDR1 and CDR2 are MNHEY and SMNVEV (reference sequence). The germline V and J ends were trimmed by 3 bases and 2 bases, with 14 bases remaining between them. In nucleotides, the CDR3 is TGTGCCAGCAGTTTGAGGGGCAGCTCAGCCTACGAGCAGTACTTC. It yields the protein CASSLRGSSAYEQYF.

V is TRBV11-3 and J is TRBJ2-3; 7 bases map to TRBD2. CDR1 is SGHNT, CDR2 YENEEA, per germline. With 1 base clipped from V and 4 bases from J, the junction kept 8 bases outside the gene matches. The CDR3 spans 16 residues. Here the CDR3 reads CASSLVTGGNADTQYF. Written as DNA, the CDR3 is TGTGCCAGCAGCTTAGTAACCGGGGGGAACGCAGATACGCAGTATTTT.

V gene TRBV9 combines with J gene TRBJ2-3; 16 bases match TRBD2. Looked up from germline, CDR1 is SGDLS and CDR2 is YYNGEE. The CDR3 extends over 18 amino acids. Losses at the gene ends were 3 bases for V and 4 bases for J; bases not matched to a gene: 8. The CDR3: CASSAPGLAGGGADTQYF. For the CDR3, the DNA is TGTGCCAGCAGCGCCCCGGGACTAGCGGGGGGGGGGGCAGATACGCAGTATTTT.

This clonotype has only a few counts. The chain employs TRBV7-9 and TRBJ1-2; D is uncertain. CDR1 SEHNR and CDR2 FQNEAQ come from the germline V gene (reference sequence). V was clipped by 5 bases and J by 14 bases, with 33 bases between them. The CDR3 is 17 residues long. CDR3 region: CASSRDTEPGGGMTRTF. The CDR3 DNA is TGTGCCAGCAGCCGAGATACAGAGCCAGGTGGTGGGATGACTCGGACCTTC.